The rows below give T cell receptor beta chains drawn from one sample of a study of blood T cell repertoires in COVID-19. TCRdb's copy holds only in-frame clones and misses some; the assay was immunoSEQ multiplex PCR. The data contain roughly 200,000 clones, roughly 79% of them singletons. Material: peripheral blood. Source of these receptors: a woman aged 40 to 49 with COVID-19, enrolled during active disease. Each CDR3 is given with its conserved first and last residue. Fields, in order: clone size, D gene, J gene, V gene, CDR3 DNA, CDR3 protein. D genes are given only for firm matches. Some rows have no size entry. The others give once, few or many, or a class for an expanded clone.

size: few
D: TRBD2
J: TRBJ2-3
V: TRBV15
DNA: TGTGCCACCAGCAGCCCGGGGGGGACTAGCACAGATACGCAGTATTTT
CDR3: CATSSPGGTSTDTQYF

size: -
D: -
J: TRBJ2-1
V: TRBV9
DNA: TGTGCCAGCAGCGTAATGCCCAGCTCCTACAATGAGCAGTTCTTC
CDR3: CASSVMPSSYNEQFF

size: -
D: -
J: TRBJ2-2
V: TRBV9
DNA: TGTGCCAGCAGCGCTTTGTTTTCCGGGGAGCTGTTTTTT
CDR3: CASSALFSGELFF

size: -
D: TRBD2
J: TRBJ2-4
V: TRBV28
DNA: TGTGCCAGCAGGACAACTAGCGGGGGTATCATTCAGTACTTC
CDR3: CASRTTSGGIIQYF

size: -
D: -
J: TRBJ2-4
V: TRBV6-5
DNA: TGTGCCAGCAGTCAGGACTTAGCCAAAAACATTCAGTACTTC
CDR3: CASSQDLAKNIQYF

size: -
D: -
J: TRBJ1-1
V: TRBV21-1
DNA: TGTGCCAGCAGCTGGGACAGGAGGTTGAACACTGAAGCTTTCTTT
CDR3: CASSWDRRLNTEAFF

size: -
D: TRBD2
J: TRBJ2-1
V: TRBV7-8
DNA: TGTGCCAGCAGCTTAGGGCCTAGCGGGGGGATTTACAATGAGCAGTTCTTC
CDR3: CASSLGPSGGIYNEQFF

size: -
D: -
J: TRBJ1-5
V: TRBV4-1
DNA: TGCGCCAGCAGCCCCCATAGCAATCAGCCCCAGCATTTT
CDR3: CASSPHSNQPQHF

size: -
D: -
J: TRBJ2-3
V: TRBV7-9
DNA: TGTGCCAGCAGCTTCGTCGCTGAGTCTGATACGCAGTATTTT
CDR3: CASSFVAESDTQYF

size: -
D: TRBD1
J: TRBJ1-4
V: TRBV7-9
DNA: TGTGCCAGCAGCTTGGACGGGACAGAATATGAAAAACTGTTTTTT
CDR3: CASSLDGTEYEKLFF

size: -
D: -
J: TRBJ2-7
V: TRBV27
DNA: TGTGCCAGCAGTTTATGGGCTAGCGCTGTCTCCTACGAGCAGTACTTC
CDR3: CASSLWASAVSYEQYF

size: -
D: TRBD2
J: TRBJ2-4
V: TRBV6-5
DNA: TGTGCCAGCAGCACGCGGGGGGATAAAAACATTCAGTACTTC
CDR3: CASSTRGDKNIQYF

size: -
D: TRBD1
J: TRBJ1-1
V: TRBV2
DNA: TGTGCCAGCGCGCGACAGGGCCTGAACACTGAAGCTTTCTTT
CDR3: CASARQGLNTEAFF

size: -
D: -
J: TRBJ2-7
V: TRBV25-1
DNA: TGTGCCAGCAACAGGAATTGGAACGAGCAGTACTTC
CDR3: CASNRNWNEQYF

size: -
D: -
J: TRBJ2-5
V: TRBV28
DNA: TGTGCCAGCAGTCCCCTTCACTACACGAAAGATTTCCAAGAGACCCAGTACTTC
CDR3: CASSPLHYTKDFQETQYF

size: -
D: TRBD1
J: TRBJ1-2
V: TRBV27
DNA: TGTGCCAGCAGTTTGGATGGACAGGGAGACTTCTATGGCTACACCTTC
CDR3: CASSLDGQGDFYGYTF

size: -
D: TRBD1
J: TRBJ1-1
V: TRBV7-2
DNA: TGTGCCAGCAGCTTACAACGGACAGGGAACACTGAAGCTTTCTTT
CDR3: CASSLQRTGNTEAFF

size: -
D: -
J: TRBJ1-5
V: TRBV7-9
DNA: TGTGCCAGCAGCTCCCAGGCTCGGCAGCCCCAGCATTTT
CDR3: CASSSQARQPQHF

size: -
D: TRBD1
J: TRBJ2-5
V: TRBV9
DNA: TGTGCCAGCAGCGTAGCCGGGACAGGGGTCCAAGAGACCCAGTACTTC
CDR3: CASSVAGTGVQETQYF

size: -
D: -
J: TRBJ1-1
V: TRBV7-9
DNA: TGTGCCAGCAGCTTAATGGACGGGGGAGCTTTCTTT
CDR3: CASSLMDGGAFF

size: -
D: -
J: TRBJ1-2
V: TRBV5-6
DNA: TGTGCCAGCAGCCGTCGGGTCCGACTTAACTATGGCTACACCTTC
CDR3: CASSRRVRLNYGYTF

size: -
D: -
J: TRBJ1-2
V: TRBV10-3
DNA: TGTGCCATCAGTCCATCACCTTCGGCGGGGACGGCTGGAGGCTACACCTTC
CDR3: CAISPSPSAGTAGGYTF